The 8 T cell receptor beta chains given below trace back to one sample, sequenced in a study of cytomegalovirus exposure and HLA in healthy donors. Vbeta (60) and Jbeta (13) primers were used in the PCR. The data were produced by immunoSEQ multiplex PCR, yet TCRdb's version contains in-frame clones alone and is incomplete. The sample records 150,000 to 200,000 clones, roughly 80% being singletons. Sequencing was performed on PBMCs. The receptors were sampled from a male donor in good health and CMV-seronegative.

V and J are TRBV28 and TRBJ1-2; 9 bases map to TRBD1. V lost 4 bases to trimming and J lost 6 bases; unmatched junction nucleotides: 3. CDR1 MDHEN and CDR2 SYDVKM come from the germline V gene. The CDR3 spans 13 residues. The CDR3 sequence is CASSSNRGHGYTF. For the CDR3, the DNA is TGTGCCAGCAGTTCCAACAGGGGGCATGGCTACACCTTC.

Remarks on this clone: The junction departs from the called germline gene at one end, perhaps through a read error. V and J are TRBV6-6 and TRBJ1-1; 7 bases are a match to TRBD1. The CDR3 has 12 residues. Germline CDR1 is MNHNY and CDR2 is SVGAGI (reference sequence). The CDR3: CASTQGDTEAFF. Here the CDR3 DNA reads TGTGCCAGCACCCAGGGGGACACCGAAGCTTTCTTT.

The chain recombines TRBV6-1 with TRBJ2-7, with a possible D match to TRBD1 (5 bases). Trimming took off 4 bases at V and 0 bases at J, with 7 bases between the two ends. The V gene's germline CDR1 is MNHNS and CDR2 SASEGT. The CDR3 contains 13 residues. The CDR3 region has the DNA TGTGCCAGCAGTGCCAGGGTCTCCTACGAGCAGTACTTC. Its protein is CASSARVSYEQYF.

This clone was found once. This chain joins TRBV9 and TRBJ2-2, with 10 bases lining up with TRBD1. The CDR3 loop spans 16 amino acids. CDR1 SGDLS and CDR2 YYNGEE come from the germline V gene. V lost 0 bases, J lost 5 bases, and 4 bases stayed unmatched. The CDR3 sequence: CASSVDDRGHTGELFF. The CDR3 DNA follows: TGTGCCAGCAGCGTAGATGACAGGGGGCATACCGGGGAGCTGTTTTTT.

The chain has TRBV7-3 and TRBJ2-1; tentative D call: TRBD1 (6 bases). Looked up from germline, CDR1 is SGHTA and CDR2 is FQGTGA. The CDR3 is made up of 14 amino acids. V dropped 2 bases and J dropped 6 bases, with 11 bases sitting between them. The CDR3 loop reads CASSLSGTTNEQFF. CDR3 DNA: TGTGCCAGCAGCTTATCCGGGACAACCAATGAGCAGTTCTTC.

This chain links TRBV28 with TRBJ1-2, with TRBD1 matching over 8 bases. The junction had 9 bases not matched to a gene; V was cut back by 10 bases and J by 8 bases. The germline V gene has CDR1 MDHEN and CDR2 SYDVKM. The CDR3 is 12 residues long. CDR3 region: CATLGQGGGYTF. The CDR3 DNA reads TGTGCCACCCTAGGACAGGGTGGAGGCTACACCTTC.

The chain employs TRBV7-8 and TRBJ2-6, with D uncertain. Per the germline V gene, CDR1 is SGHVS and CDR2 is FQNEAQ. The CDR3 sequence is 15 residues long. Trimming took off 1 base at V and 0 bases at J, with 4 bases between the two ends. The CDR3 DNA reads TGTGCCAGCAGCTTAGGTCGCTCTGGGGCCAACGTCCTGACTTTC. Translation: CASSLGRSGANVLTF.

The V call is TRBV4-1, the J call TRBJ2-7; D possibly corresponds to TRBD1 (5 bases). V was trimmed by 0 bases and J by 4 bases, leaving 13 bases between them. Germline CDR1 is MGHRA and CDR2 is YSYEKL. The CDR3 sequence is 15 residues long. The CDR3 loop reads CASSQEGREGYEQYF. The CDR3 nucleotides read TGCGCCAGCAGCCAAGAGGGCAGGGAAGGGTACGAGCAGTACTTC.